This record looks at one T cell receptor beta chain sequence and its context. This record belongs to a study of shared clonotypes between healthy human individuals. Participating donors were healthy, HIV-negative adults free of recent acute infections or vaccinations. TCRdb's table, derived via immunoSEQ multiplex PCR, lists solely in-frame clones and lacks some. The sample contains about 2.3 million clones, roughly 92% of which appear only once. CDR3 length: 14 residues. The germline gives CDR1 SGHNT, CDR2 YYREEE (reference sequence). Trimming left V 1 base short and J 2 bases short, with 8 bases between.

The chain uses TRBV5-4 and TRBJ2-3; D is undetermined. This receptor was obtained from a man between 18 and 29 years old in good health. Some clones in this sample may be carry-over from other donors' samples. The sample taken for sequencing was naive CD4+ T cells from PBMCs. Indicated subset: CD45RA+ positively selected. As DNA, the CDR3 is TGTGCCAGCAGCTTGAGGTGGAACACAGATACGCAGTATTTT. Its translation is CASSLRWNTDTQYF. The full variable domain, in which reference TRBV5-4 and TRBJ2-3 provide the parts outside the CDR3, is ETGVTQSPTHLIKTRGQQVTLRCSSQSGHNTVSWYQQALGQGPQFIFQYYREEENGRGNFPPRFSGLQFPNYSSELNVNALELDDSALYLCASSLRWNTDTQYFGPGTRLTVL.